This T cell receptor beta chain stems from a study of blood T cell repertoires in COVID-19. Study details: The study drew acute and convalescent COVID-19 samples from the United States, Italy and Spain.

This CDR3 contains 15 residues. Trimming took off 6 bases at V and 7 bases at J, with 18 bases between the two ends. Germline-derived CDR1 and CDR2 are MDHEN and SYDVKM. In the source study's methods: Reference gene primers were amplified, and this amplification served to estimate nucleated cell counts. The assay was immunoSEQ multiplex PCR, and TCRdb's table has in-frame clones only and misses some. The DNA was the basis for D and trimming; V, J and clone size are from that table. The table includes fewer than 400,000 clones, 85% to 90% detected once. The chain links TRBV28 to TRBJ1-4; tentatively, D is TRBD1 (6 bases). The source of this sequence is a woman in her thirties with COVID-19, enrolled during active disease. Sequenced material: peripheral blood. The CDR3 DNA follows: TGTGCCAGCAGATCACAAGGGGGAGTTCCTGAAAAACTGTTTTTT. It codes for CASRSQGGVPEKLFF.